What follows is one TCR beta chain and its context. Its antigen remains unknown. TCRdb re-called the 5' RACE reads with MiXCR, one entry per CDR3 protein. The table has more than 1.5 million distinct CDR3 sequences, more than 30% seen once; the top ten hold about 0.3%. These data come from a study of identical twins. Findings and limits, study-wide: Beta out-of-frame sequences showed weaker excess twin sharing. Fewer insertions characterized abundant cord blood beta clonotypes, whereas memory repertoires showed none.

Germline-derived CDR1 and CDR2 are ENHRY and SYGVKD. The CDR3 consists of 13 residues. With V trimmed by 6 bases and J by 2 bases, 2 bases remained unmatched. The sequence derives from a newborn girl in good health. The sequenced sample was cord blood. This rearrangement joins TRBV10-3 to TRBJ2-7; 9 bases fit TRBD1. The CDR3, as DNA: TGTGCCATCAGACAGGGGGCCACCTACGAGCAGTACTTC. This translates into CAIRQGATYEQYF.